This TCR beta chain was sequenced for a study of blood T cells in healthy people across ages. Using a J-beta primer mix together with a sample-barcoded 5' primer, a second PCR was run for about 6 to 11 cycles. A template-switch adaptor containing 12 random nucleotides labeled each cDNA molecule. All samples yielded 3 million or more CDR3-containing paired-end reads. Each CDR3 protein is one row after TCRdb ran MiXCR on the 5' RACE reads. The sample has about 690,000 distinct CDR3 sequences; over 40% are singletons. The CDR3 has 16 amino acids. Unmatched junction bases numbered 10, after V lost 3 bases and J lost 7 bases. Germline CDR1 GTSNPN, CDR2 SVGIG (reference sequence).

This TCR came from a man at least 80 years old in good health. The chain has TRBV30 and TRBJ2-1; TRBD2 matches 12 bases. Material: blood. In DNA, the CDR3 is TGTGCCTGGAGACTAGCGGGGGGAGCCCGAGAGAATGAGCAGTTCTTC. It translates to CAWRLAGGARENEQFF.